This T cell receptor beta chain came from a study of blood T cell repertoires in COVID-19. Study details: Two consecutive negative NP/OP PCR tests, clearance, or resolved symptoms defined Cohort 3 recovery.

V lost 5 bases, J lost 6 bases, and 13 bases stayed unmatched. CDR3 length: 17 amino acids. Germline values: CDR1 MNHEY, CDR2 SMNVEV (reference sequence). Assay: immunoSEQ multiplex PCR; the TCRdb copy retains only in-frame clones and omits some. In the table there are 250,000 to 300,000 clones, 88% of which are singletons. The TCR comes from a woman aged 60-75 years in a cohort exposed to, infected with or recovered from COVID-19 (not recorded which). Sequencing used PBMCs or T cells enriched from blood (not recorded which). The V call is TRBV27, the J call TRBJ2-2; 9 positions agree with TRBD2. DNA of the CDR3: TGTGCCAGCAGTGAGACTAGCGGATATCGGCGGCCCGGGGAGCTGTTTTTT. This encodes CASSETSGYRRPGELFF.